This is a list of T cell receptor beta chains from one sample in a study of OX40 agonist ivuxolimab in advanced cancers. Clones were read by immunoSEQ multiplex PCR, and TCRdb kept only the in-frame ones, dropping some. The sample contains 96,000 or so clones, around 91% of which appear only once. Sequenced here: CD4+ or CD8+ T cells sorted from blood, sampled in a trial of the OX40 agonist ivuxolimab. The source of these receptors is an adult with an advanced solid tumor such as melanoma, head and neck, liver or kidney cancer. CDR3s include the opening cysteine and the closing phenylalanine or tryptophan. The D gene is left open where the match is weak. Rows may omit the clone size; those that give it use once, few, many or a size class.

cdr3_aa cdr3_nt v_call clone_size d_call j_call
CASSTGPNTEAFF TGTGCCAGCAGTACGGGACCGAACACTGAAGCTTTCTTT TRBV6-5 NA NA TRBJ1-1
CASSESPSYQPQHF TGTGCCAGCAGTGAATCGCCCTCCTATCAGCCCCAGCATTTT TRBV6-1 NA NA TRBJ1-5
CASSTYLNEKLFF TGTGCCAGTAGTACCTACCTTAATGAAAAACTGTTTTTT TRBV19 NA NA TRBJ1-4
CASSFGRANEKLFF TGTGCCAGCAGTTTCGGGCGGGCTAATGAAAAACTGTTTTTT TRBV27 once NA TRBJ1-4
CASSLPTGLDTEAFF TGTGCCAGCAGTTTGCCGACAGGGTTGGACACTGAAGCTTTCTTT TRBV28 few TRBD1 TRBJ1-1
CASSVDLGGSSYNEQFF TGTGCCAGCAGCGTAGATCTGGGCGGGAGCTCCTACAATGAGCAGTTCTTC TRBV9 NA TRBD2 TRBJ2-1
CASSSGGANTEAFF TGCGCCAGCAGCTCTGGAGGAGCGAACACTGAAGCTTTCTTT TRBV5-1 NA NA TRBJ1-1
CASSLAVRGSGTEAFF TGCGCCAGCAGCTTGGCCGTTCGGGGGTCGGGCACTGAAGCTTTCTTT TRBV5-1 NA NA TRBJ1-1
CASSSRQGTNYGYTF TGCGCCAGCAGCTCTAGACAGGGCACTAACTATGGCTACACCTTC TRBV5-1 NA TRBD1 TRBJ1-2
CASSLTTGYNEQFF TGTGCCAGCAGCTTAACCACAGGTTACAATGAGCAGTTCTTC TRBV7-9 NA NA TRBJ2-1
CASIDPQDSLYQETQYF TGTGCCAGCATCGACCCCCAGGACAGCCTGTATCAAGAGACCCAGTACTTC TRBV21-1 NA NA TRBJ2-5